This TCR beta chain was profiled in a study of tumor-infiltrating lymphocytes in primary liver carcinoma. This clonotype was seen repeatedly, ten times or more. A constant-region primer primed TCR beta cDNA synthesis from 500 to 550 ng of total RNA. Three-round nested multiplex PCR performed with slightly modified ARM-PCR produced the TCR beta libraries. The opening two PCR rounds, 10 cycles each, paired TRBV1-TRBV30 forward primers with a C-beta reverse primer. MiXCR, run by TCRdb on the multiplex PCR reads, gives a single entry per CDR3 protein. The sample includes more than 90,000 distinct CDR3 sequences, about two thirds of them seen just once. This CDR3 is built from 12 residues. Germline CDR1 reads SGHRS; CDR2 reads YFSETQ. V was clipped by 1 base and J by 4 bases, with 6 bases between them. Taking about 19-32 mg of unsorted bulk tissue, the authors co-extracted RNA and DNA.

The sequenced material came from liver tumor tissue from sampling region 2. Indicated subset: tumor region T2, inferior pole. This rearrangement joins TRBV5-1 to TRBJ2-7, with D perhaps matching TRBD2 (5 bases). The TCR sequence derives from a woman aged 55-70 years with primary liver carcinoma and hepatitis B virus infection. The CDR3 region has the DNA TGCGCCAGCAGCTTGACTAGTTACGAGCAGTACTTC. Its protein is CASSLTSYEQYF. Full variable domain (outside the CDR3, taken from reference TRBV5-1 and TRBJ2-7): KAGVTQTPRYLIKTRGQQVTLSCSPISGHRSVSWYQQTPGQGLQFLFEYFSETQRNKGNFPGRFSGRQFSNSRSEMNVSTLELGDSALYLCASSLTSYEQYFGPGTRLTVT.